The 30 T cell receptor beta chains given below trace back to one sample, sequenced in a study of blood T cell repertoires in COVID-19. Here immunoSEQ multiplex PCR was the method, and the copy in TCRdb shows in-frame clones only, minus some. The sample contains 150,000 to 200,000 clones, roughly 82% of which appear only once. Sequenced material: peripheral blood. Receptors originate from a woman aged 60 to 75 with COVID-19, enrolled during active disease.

CDR3 in amino acids: CASSSGTSLSYNEQFF. CDR3 nucleotide sequence: TGTGCCAGCAGCTCCGGGACTTCTCTTTCCTACAATGAGCAGTTCTTC. V and J are TRBV5-4 and TRBJ2-1, with TRBD2 as a possible D gene (6 bases). Trimming took off 3 bases at V and 1 base at J, with 14 bases between the two ends. Germline loops: CDR1 SGHNT, CDR2 YYREEE (reference sequence). The CDR3 runs 16 residues.

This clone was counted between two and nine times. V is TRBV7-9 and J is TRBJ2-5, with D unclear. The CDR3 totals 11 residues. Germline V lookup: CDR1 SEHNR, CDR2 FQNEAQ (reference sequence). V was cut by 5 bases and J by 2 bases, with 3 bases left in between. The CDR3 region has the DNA TGTGCCAGCAGCGAGCAAGAGACCCAGTACTTC. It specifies CASSEQETQYF.

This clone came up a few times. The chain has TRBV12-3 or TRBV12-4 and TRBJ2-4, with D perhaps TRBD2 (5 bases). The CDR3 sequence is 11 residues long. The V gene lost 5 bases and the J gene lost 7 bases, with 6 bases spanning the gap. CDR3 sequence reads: CASSPSNIQYF. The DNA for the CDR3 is TGTGCCAGCAGTCCTAGCAACATTCAGTACTTC.

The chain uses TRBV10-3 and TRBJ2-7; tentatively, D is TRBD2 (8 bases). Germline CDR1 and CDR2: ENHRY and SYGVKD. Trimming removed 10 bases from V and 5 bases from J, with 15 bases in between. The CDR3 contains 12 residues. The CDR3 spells CATGGQGDEQYV. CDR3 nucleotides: TGTGCCACGGGGGGGCAGGGGGACGAGCAGTACGTC.

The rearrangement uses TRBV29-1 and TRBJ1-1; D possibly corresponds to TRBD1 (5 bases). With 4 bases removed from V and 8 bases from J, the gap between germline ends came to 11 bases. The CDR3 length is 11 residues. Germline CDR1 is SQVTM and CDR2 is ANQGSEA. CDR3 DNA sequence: TGCAGCGTTGGTAGGGGAGGCGAAGCTTTCTTT. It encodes CSVGRGGEAFF. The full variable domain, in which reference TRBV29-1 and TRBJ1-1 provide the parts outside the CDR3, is SAVISQKPSRDICQRGTSLTIQCQVDSQVTMMFWYRQQPGQSLTLIATANQGSEATYESGFVIDKFPISRPNLTFSTLTVSNMSPEDSSIYLCSVGRGGEAFFGQGTRLTVV.

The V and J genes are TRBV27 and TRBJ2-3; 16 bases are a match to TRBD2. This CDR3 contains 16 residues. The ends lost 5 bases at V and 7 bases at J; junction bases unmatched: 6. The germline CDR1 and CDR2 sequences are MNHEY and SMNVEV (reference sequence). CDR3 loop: CASSTPGLAGGNTQYF. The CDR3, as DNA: TGTGCCAGCAGTACACCGGGACTAGCGGGAGGGAATACGCAGTATTTT.

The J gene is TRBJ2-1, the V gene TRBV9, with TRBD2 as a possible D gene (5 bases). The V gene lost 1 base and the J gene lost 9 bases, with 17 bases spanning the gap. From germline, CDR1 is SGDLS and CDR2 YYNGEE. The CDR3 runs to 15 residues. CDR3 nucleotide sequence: TGTGCCAGCAGCGTAACTTCGGGAATTCTCGCTGAGCAGTTCTTC. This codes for CASSVTSGILAEQFF.

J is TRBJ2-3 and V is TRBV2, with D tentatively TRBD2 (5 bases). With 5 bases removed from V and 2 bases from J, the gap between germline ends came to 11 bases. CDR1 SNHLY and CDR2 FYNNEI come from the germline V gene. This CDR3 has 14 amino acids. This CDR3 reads CASSIRTYTDTQYF. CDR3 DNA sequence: TGTGCCAGCAGTATCCGGACTTACACAGATACGCAGTATTTT. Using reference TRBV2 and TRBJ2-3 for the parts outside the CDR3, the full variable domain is EPEVTQTPSHQVTQMGQEVILRCVPISNHLYFYWYRQILGQKVEFLVSFYNNEISEKSEIFDDQFSVERPDGSNFTLKIRSTKLEDSAMYFCASSIRTYTDTQYFGPGTRLTVL.

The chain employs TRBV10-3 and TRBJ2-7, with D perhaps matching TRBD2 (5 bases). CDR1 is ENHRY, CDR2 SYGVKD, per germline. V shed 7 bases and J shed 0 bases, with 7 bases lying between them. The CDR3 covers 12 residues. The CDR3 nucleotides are TGTGCCATCAAAGGACTCTCCTACGAGCAGTACTTC. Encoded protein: CAIKGLSYEQYF.

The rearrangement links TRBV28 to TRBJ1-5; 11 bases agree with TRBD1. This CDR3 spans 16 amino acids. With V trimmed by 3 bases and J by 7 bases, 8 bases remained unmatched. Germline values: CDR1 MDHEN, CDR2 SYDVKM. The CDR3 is CASSFGQGASKQPQHF. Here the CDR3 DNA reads TGTGCCAGCAGTTTCGGACAGGGGGCCTCCAAGCAGCCCCAGCATTTT.

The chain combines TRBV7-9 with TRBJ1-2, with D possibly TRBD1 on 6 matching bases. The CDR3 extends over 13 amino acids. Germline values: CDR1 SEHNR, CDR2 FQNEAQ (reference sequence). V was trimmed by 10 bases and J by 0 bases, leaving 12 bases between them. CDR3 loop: CATTDSSNYGYTF. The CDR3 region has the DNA TGTGCCACGACGGACAGCTCTAACTATGGCTACACCTTC.

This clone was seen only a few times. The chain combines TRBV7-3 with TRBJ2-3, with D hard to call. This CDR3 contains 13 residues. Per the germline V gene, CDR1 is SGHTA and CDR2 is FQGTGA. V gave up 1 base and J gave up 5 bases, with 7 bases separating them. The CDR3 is CASSLIYGDTQYF. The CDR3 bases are TGTGCCAGCAGCTTAATCTACGGAGATACGCAGTATTTT. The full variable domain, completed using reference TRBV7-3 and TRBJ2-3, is GAGVSQTPSNKVTEKGKYVELRCDPISGHTALYWYRQSLGQGPEFLIYFQGTGAADDSGLPNDRFFAVRPEGSVSTLKIQRTERGDSAVYLCASSLIYGDTQYFGPGTRLTVL.

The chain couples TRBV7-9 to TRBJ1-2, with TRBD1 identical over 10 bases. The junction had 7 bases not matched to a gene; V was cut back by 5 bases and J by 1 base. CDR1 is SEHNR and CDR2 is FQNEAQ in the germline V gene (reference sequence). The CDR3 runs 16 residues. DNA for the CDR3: TGTGCCAGCAGCACGTCGACAGGGGGCGTTAACTATGGCTACACCTTC. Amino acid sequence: CASSTSTGGVNYGYTF.

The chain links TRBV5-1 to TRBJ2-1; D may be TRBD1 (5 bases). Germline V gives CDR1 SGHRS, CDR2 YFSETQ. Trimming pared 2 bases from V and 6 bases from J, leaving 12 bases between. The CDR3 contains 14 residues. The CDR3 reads CASSFSYRSNEQFF. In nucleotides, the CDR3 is TGCGCCAGCAGCTTTTCGTACAGGAGCAATGAGCAGTTCTTC. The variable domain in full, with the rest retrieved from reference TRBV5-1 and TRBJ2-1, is KAGVTQTPRYLIKTRGQQVTLSCSPISGHRSVSWYQQTPGQGLQFLFEYFSETQRNKGNFPGRFSGRQFSNSRSEMNVSTLELGDSALYLCASSFSYRSNEQFFGPGTRLTVL.

Written as DNA, the CDR3 is TGTGCCAGCAGCCAGGACAGGGGCTCCGGCTACACCTTC. It encodes CASSQDRGSGYTF. The V and J genes are TRBV5-6 and TRBJ1-2, with 9 bases fitting TRBD1. Unmatched junction bases numbered 6, after V lost 4 bases and J lost 8 bases. The CDR3 loop spans 13 amino acids. Per germline, CDR1 SGHDT and CDR2 YYEEEE.

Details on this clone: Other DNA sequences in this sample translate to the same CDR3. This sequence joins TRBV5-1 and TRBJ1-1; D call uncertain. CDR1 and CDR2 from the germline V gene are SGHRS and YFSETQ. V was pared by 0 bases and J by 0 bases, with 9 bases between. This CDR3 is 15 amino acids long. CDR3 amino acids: CASSLDRGMNTEAFF. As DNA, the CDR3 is TGCGCCAGCAGCTTGGACAGAGGGATGAACACTGAAGCTTTCTTT.

The CDR3 region has the DNA TGTGCCAGCGGTGGACTAGCGGGAGTTCGGAGTACGCAGTATTTT. It specifies CASGGLAGVRSTQYF. The V call is TRBV27, the J call TRBJ2-3; 13 nucleotides match TRBD2. Germline CDR1 reads MNHEY; CDR2 reads SMNVEV (reference sequence). Trimming took 8 bases from V and 8 from J; bases not matched to a gene: 10. This CDR3 comprises 15 residues.

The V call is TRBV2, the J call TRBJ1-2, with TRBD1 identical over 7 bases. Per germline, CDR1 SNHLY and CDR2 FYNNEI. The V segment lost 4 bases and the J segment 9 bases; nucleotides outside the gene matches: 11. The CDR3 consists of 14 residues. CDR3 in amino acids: CASSVGQPHASYTF. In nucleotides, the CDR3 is TGTGCCAGCAGTGTGGGACAGCCCCACGCGAGCTACACCTTC. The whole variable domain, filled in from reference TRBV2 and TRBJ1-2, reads EPEVTQTPSHQVTQMGQEVILRCVPISNHLYFYWYRQILGQKVEFLVSFYNNEISEKSEIFDDQFSVERPDGSNFTLKIRSTKLEDSAMYFCASSVGQPHASYTFGSGTRLTVV.

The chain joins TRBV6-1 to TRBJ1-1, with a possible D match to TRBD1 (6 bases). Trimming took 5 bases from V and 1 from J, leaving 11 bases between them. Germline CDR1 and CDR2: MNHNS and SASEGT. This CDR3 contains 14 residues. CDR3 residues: CASSFDRRNTEAFF. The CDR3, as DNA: TGTGCCAGCAGTTTCGACAGGAGGAACACTGAAGCTTTCTTT.

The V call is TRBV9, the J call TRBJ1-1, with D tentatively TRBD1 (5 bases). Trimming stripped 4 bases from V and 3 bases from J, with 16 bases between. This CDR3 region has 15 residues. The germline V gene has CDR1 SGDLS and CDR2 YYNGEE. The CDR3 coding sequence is TGTGCCAGCAGCCCCCAGGCGGGGCGGGACACTGAAGCTTTCTTT. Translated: CASSPQAGRDTEAFF.

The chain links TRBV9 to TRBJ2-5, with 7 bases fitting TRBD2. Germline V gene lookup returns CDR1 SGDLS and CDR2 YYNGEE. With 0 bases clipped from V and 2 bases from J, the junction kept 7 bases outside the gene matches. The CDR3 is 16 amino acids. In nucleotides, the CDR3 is TGTGCCAGCAGCGTAGGTTGGGGGGGTAAGCAAGAGACCCAGTACTTC. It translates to CASSVGWGGKQETQYF.

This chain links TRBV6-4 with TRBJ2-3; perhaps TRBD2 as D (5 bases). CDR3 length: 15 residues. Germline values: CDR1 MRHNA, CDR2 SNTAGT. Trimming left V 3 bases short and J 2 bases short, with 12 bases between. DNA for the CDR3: TGTGCCAGCAGTGAGGGTGAGGGTAACACAGATACGCAGTATTTT. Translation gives CASSEGEGNTDTQYF.

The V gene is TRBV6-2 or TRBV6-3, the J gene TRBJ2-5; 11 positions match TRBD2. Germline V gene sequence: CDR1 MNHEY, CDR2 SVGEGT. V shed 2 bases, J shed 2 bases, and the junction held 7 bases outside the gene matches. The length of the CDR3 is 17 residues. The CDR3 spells CASSYGRLAGLQETQYF. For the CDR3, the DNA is TGTGCCAGCAGTTACGGCCGACTAGCGGGGTTGCAAGAGACCCAGTACTTC.

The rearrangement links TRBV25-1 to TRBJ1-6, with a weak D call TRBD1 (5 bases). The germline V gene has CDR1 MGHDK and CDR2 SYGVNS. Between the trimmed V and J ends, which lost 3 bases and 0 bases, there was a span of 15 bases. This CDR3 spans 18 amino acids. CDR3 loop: CASSDTRGRGSYNSPLHF. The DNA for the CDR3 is TGTGCCAGCAGTGATACAAGGGGAAGGGGCTCCTATAATTCACCCCTCCACTTT.

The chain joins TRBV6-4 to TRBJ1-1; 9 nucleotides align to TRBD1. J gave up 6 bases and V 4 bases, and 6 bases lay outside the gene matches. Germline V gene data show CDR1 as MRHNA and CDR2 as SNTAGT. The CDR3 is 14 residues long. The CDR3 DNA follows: TGTGCCAGCAGTGTAGAACAGGGGGCCGCTGAAGCTTTCTTT. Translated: CASSVEQGAAEAFF.

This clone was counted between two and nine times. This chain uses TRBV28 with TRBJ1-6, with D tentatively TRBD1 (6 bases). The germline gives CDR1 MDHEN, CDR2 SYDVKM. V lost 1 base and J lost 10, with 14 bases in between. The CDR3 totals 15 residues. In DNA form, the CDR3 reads TGTGCCAGCAGTTTATTTCAGGGGCTAGGCTCACCCCTCCACTTT. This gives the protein CASSLFQGLGSPLHF.

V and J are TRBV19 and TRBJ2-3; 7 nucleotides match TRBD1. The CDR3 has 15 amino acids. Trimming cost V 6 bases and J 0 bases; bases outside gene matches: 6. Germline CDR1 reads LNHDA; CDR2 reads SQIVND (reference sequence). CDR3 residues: CASSLLGQSTDTQYF. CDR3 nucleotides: TGTGCCAGTAGCCTCTTGGGACAGAGCACAGATACGCAGTATTTT.

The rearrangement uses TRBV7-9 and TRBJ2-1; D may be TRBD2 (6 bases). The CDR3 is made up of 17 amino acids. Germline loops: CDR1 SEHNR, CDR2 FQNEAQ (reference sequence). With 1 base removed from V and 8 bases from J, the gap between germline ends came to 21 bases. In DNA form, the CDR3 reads TGTGCCAGCAGCTTAGGGGAATACCGGGAACTAGCCGATGAGCAGTTCTTC. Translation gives CASSLGEYRELADEQFF.

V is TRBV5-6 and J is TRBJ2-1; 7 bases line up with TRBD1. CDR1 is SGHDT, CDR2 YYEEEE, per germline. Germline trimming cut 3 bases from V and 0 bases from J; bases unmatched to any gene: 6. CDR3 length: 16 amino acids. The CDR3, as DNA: TGTGCCAGCAGCTCCACAGGGGTCAGCTCCTACAATGAGCAGTTCTTC. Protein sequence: CASSSTGVSSYNEQFF.

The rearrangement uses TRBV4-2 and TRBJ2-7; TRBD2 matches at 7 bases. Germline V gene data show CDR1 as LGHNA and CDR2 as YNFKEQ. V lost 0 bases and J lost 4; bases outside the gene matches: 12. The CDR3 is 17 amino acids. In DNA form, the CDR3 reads TGTGCCAGCAGCCAAGAGGCCGGACTCGGGGGGTCTTACGAGCAGTACTTC. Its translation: CASSQEAGLGGSYEQYF.